A selection of T cell receptor beta chains follows, all from one sample in a study of blood T cell repertoires in COVID-19. Here immunoSEQ multiplex PCR was the method, and the copy in TCRdb shows in-frame clones only, minus some. The sample includes roughly 55,000 clones, approximately 90% seen only once; the top ten take 13% to 15%. Sequences were obtained from peripheral blood. The receptors stem from a human donor with active COVID-19. The donor label of this sample is uncertain. The CDR3 runs from the conserved cysteine through the conserved F or W. D genes are given only for firm matches. A row's size may be missing; if present it is once, few, many or a size class.

d_call clone_size j_call v_call cdr3_nt cdr3_aa
NA NA TRBJ1-2 TRBV19 TGTGCCAGTACCCCCAGCGAGGGCGGCTATGGCTACACCTTC CASTPSEGGYGYTF
NA NA TRBJ1-2 TRBV25-1 TGTGCCAGCAGTGCCAGGGGATTTAACTATGGCTACACCTTC CASSARGFNYGYTF
NA NA TRBJ2-7 TRBV30 TGTGCCTGGAGTGTATCGATCGGGTTCGAGCAGTACTTC CAWSVSIGFEQYF
NA NA TRBJ2-2 TRBV21-1 TGTGCCATGGGGAGTAGGGGGCTGGCCGGGGAGCTGTTTTTT CAMGSRGLAGELFF
NA NA TRBJ2-2 TRBV7-2 TGTGCCAGCAGCCTTAGCCCATGGGACTTATCCGGGGAGCTGTTTTTT CASSLSPWDLSGELFF
NA once TRBJ2-2 TRBV14 TGTGCCAGCACCTCCTTCAACACCGGGGAGCTGTTTTTT CASTSFNTGELFF
TRBD2 NA TRBJ2-1 TRBV10-3 TGTGCCATCAGTGAAGGGCTAGCGGGTTTCTTAGACAATGAGCAGTTCTTC CAISEGLAGFLDNEQFF
NA few TRBJ2-5 TRBV5-1 TGCGCCAGCAGCTTGGGAGGGTACGAAGAGACCCAGTACTTC CASSLGGYEETQYF
NA NA TRBJ1-4 TRBV6-5 TGTGCCAGCAGTCCAGACAGGCTCGTTGAAAAACTGTTTTTT CASSPDRLVEKLFF
NA NA TRBJ1-1 TRBV19 TGTGCCAGTAGTATTCAGGGGATCACTGAAGCTTTCTTT CASSIQGITEAFF
NA NA TRBJ1-5 TRBV11-2 TGTGCCAGCAGCTCCGACAACCAGGTCCAGCATTTT CASSSDNQVQHF
TRBD1 NA TRBJ1-5 TRBV10-3 TGTGCCACCCGACAGGGTACTGATCAGCCCCAGCATTTT CATRQGTDQPQHF
NA NA TRBJ2-3 TRBV7-2 TGTGCCAGCAGCTTATGGGGCCCCCACAATGTAGATACGCAGTATTTT CASSLWGPHNVDTQYF
TRBD2 NA TRBJ2-1 TRBV28 TGTGCCAGCAGTACTAGCGGGATTGTATCCTACAATGAGCAGTTCTTC CASSTSGIVSYNEQFF
NA NA TRBJ2-7 TRBV28 TGTGCCAGCAGTTTGGGGCAGGTGATATACGAGCAGTACTTC CASSLGQVIYEQYF
TRBD1 NA TRBJ2-7 TRBV2 TGTGCCAGCAGTACGGGGACAGGGGGCGTCTACGAGCAGTACTTC CASSTGTGGVYEQYF
TRBD1 NA TRBJ2-5 TRBV5-1 TGCGCCAGCAGCTTCGACAGGGAACAGGAGACCCAGTACTTC CASSFDREQETQYF
TRBD2 NA TRBJ2-3 TRBV5-1 TGCGCCAGCAGCTTGAGCGGGGTCGGGGATACGCAGTATTTT CASSLSGVGDTQYF
NA NA TRBJ2-7 TRBV6-1 TGTGCCAGCAGTGAGTGGCAGGCCAACGGCTACGAGCAGTACTTC CASSEWQANGYEQYF
NA NA TRBJ2-3 TRBV9 TGTGCCAGCAGCGTAGAGGGGCGGCTTCACACAGATACGCAGTATTTT CASSVEGRLHTDTQYF
NA few TRBJ2-6 TRBV5-6 TGTGCCAGCAGCTTGTATACAGGGAATTTAGGCGCTACCAACGTCCTGACTTTC CASSLYTGNLGATNVLTF
NA few TRBJ1-5 TRBV2 TGTGCCAGCGGGGGGGGCCGCCAGCCCCAGCATTTT CASGGGRQPQHF
NA NA TRBJ1-3 TRBV19 TGTGCCAGTAGAGACGGGATGGCAGTTAGAGGAAACACCATATATTTT CASRDGMAVRGNTIYF
TRBD1 NA TRBJ2-4 TRBV14 TGTGCCAGCAGCCAAGAACCCTGGACAGGGATGATAGGGGTAGCCAAAAACATTCAGTACTTC CASSQEPWTGMIGVAKNIQYF
TRBD2 NA TRBJ2-7 TRBV27 TGTGCCAGCAGTCCTCGGACTAGCGGCGCCTACGAGCAGTACTTC CASSPRTSGAYEQYF
NA few TRBJ1-1 TRBV6-5 TGTGTCGCACGAGGGGCACAGGGTGAAGCTTTCTTT CVARGAQGEAFF
NA NA TRBJ2-2 TRBV27 TGTGCCAGCAGCGGACAGTACACCGGGGAGCTGTTTTTT CASSGQYTGELFF
NA NA TRBJ2-7 TRBV3-1/TRBV3-2 TGTGCCAGCAGCCCGGGACTGTACTCCTACGAGCAGTACTTC CASSPGLYSYEQYF
NA once TRBJ2-5 TRBV27 TGTGCCAGCAGTACCCTCTTCTCAGGGGCGGCGCGGGCCCAGTACTTC CASSTLFSGAARAQYF
TRBD1 NA TRBJ1-2 TRBV10-3 TGTGCCATCAGTGAGGGGGGACAGACAGTCTATGGCTACACCTTC CAISEGGQTVYGYTF
NA NA TRBJ1-5 TRBV27 TGTGCCAGCAGTTTAACCGGGTCCGGATTAGGGCCCCAGCATTTT CASSLTGSGLGPQHF
NA NA TRBJ2-1 TRBV19 TGTGCCAGTAGTACCCCGGGCGGGACTTACAATGAGCAGTTCTTC CASSTPGGTYNEQFF
NA NA TRBJ1-2 TRBV2 TGTGCCAGGACCCAAGGGGGTTCTAACTATGGCTACACCTTC CARTQGGSNYGYTF
TRBD1 NA TRBJ2-5 TRBV6-2/TRBV6-3 TGTGCCAGCAGTTACTCCCTCGGGACAGAGAGAGAGACCCAGTACTTC CASSYSLGTERETQYF